The next 18 T cell receptor beta chains were all read from a single sample in a study of cytomegalovirus exposure and HLA in healthy donors. It was with 60 Vbeta and 13 Jbeta primers that the PCR ran. Sequenced by immunoSEQ multiplex PCR; TCRdb stores in-frame clones only, minus some. The data hold around 99,000 clones, with around 67% observed a single time. Sequenced sample: PBMCs. Receptors were obtained from a middle-aged woman in good health and CMV-seropositive.

The V call is TRBV4-3, the J call TRBJ1-2; D possibly corresponds to TRBD1 (5 bases). The CDR3 has 16 amino acids. V was cut by 1 base and J by 5 bases, with 17 bases left in between. CDR1 and CDR2 (germline): LGHNA, YSLEER. This CDR3 is CASSQATAGLGYGYTF. The CDR3, as DNA: TGCGCCAGCAGCCAAGCTACCGCAGGGCTAGGATATGGCTACACCTTC.

This clone was counted a few times. The chain links TRBV7-9 to TRBJ2-7, with no clear D. Germline CDR1 reads SEHNR; CDR2 reads FQNEAQ (reference sequence). Trimming stripped 4 bases from V and 1 base from J, with 8 bases between. The CDR3 runs to 13 residues. The CDR3 is CASSSQVSYEQYF. The CDR3 region has the DNA TGTGCCAGCAGCTCCCAGGTGTCCTACGAGCAGTACTTC.

This sequence joins TRBV9 and TRBJ2-7, with 8 bases identical to TRBD1. The length of the CDR3 is 15 residues. The J segment lost 0 bases and the V segment lost 4 bases, leaving 6 bases of the junction unmatched. From germline, CDR1 is SGDLS and CDR2 YYNGEE. CDR3 protein: CASSPRQGSSYEQYF. As DNA, the CDR3 is TGTGCCAGCAGCCCACGACAGGGGAGCTCCTACGAGCAGTACTTC.

This clone has only a few counts. The gene calls are TRBV29-1 and TRBJ2-7; 7 bases line up with TRBD2. Germline V gene data show CDR1 as SQVTM and CDR2 as ANQGSEA. This CDR3 comprises 15 residues. V shed 4 bases, J shed 2 bases, and the junction held 11 bases outside the gene matches. CDR3 in amino acids: CSVVTRGRGPYEQYF. Written as DNA, the CDR3 is TGCAGCGTTGTGACCCGGGGGAGGGGACCCTACGAGCAGTACTTC.

The chain combines TRBV5-1 with TRBJ2-2; 7 bases align to TRBD2. The trim removed 3 bases at V and 3 bases at J, leaving 11 bases unmatched. Germline CDR1 SGHRS, CDR2 YFSETQ. CDR3 length equals 17 residues. The CDR3 coding sequence is TGCGCCAGCAGCTCGAAACAGCGGGGACGAGACACCGGGGAGCTGTTTTTT. Its translation: CASSSKQRGRDTGELFF. Based on the CDR3 plus reference TRBV5-1 and TRBJ2-2, the full variable domain is KAGVTQTPRYLIKTRGQQVTLSCSPISGHRSVSWYQQTPGQGLQFLFEYFSETQRNKGNFPGRFSGRQFSNSRSEMNVSTLELGDSALYLCASSSKQRGRDTGELFFGEGSRLTVL.

The V gene is TRBV7-2, the J gene TRBJ2-5; D possibly corresponds to TRBD2 (5 bases). V gave up 5 bases and J gave up 2 bases, with 15 bases separating them. In germline, CDR1 is SGHTA, CDR2 FQGNSA. The CDR3 length is 15 residues. CDR3 DNA: TGTGCCAGCAGCCCCCAGGACGGGGAACAAGAGACCCAGTACTTC. This encodes CASSPQDGEQETQYF.

The genes are TRBV18 and TRBJ2-1, with TRBD2 matching 12 bases. CDR1 and CDR2 from the germline V gene are KGHSH and LQKENI. Trimming cost V 3 bases and J 10 bases; bases outside gene matches: 10. The CDR3 loop spans 16 amino acids. This CDR3 reads CASSPGLAGGRAEQFF. In DNA form, the CDR3 reads TGTGCCAGCTCACCGGGGCTAGCGGGGGGGCGTGCGGAGCAGTTCTTC.

This clone was observed a handful of times. The J gene is TRBJ1-1, the V gene TRBV6-6; a possible D gene is TRBD1 (5 bases). The germline gives CDR1 MNHNY, CDR2 SVGAGI (reference sequence). Trimming stripped 5 bases from V and 4 bases from J, with 8 bases between. The CDR3 contains 12 residues. The CDR3 loop reads CASSGARTEAFF. DNA of the CDR3: TGTGCCAGCAGTGGGGCCCGCACTGAAGCTTTCTTT.

The rearrangement uses TRBV7-9 and TRBJ1-1; TRBD1 matches 7 bases. Trimming cost V 5 bases and J 5 bases; bases outside gene matches: 11. CDR1 SEHNR and CDR2 FQNEAQ come from the germline V gene (reference sequence). The CDR3 totals 15 residues. CDR3 bases: TGTGCCAGCAGCCCCCACAGGGGAAAAGGGACTGAAGCTTTCTTT. Its translation: CASSPHRGKGTEAFF.

The J gene is TRBJ2-3, the V gene TRBV2; possibly TRBD2 for D (6 bases). The V end lost 7 bases, the J end lost 1 base, and 12 bases lay between the germline ends. There are 14 residues in the CDR3. Germline CDR1 is SNHLY and CDR2 is FYNNEI. In DNA form, the CDR3 reads TGTGCCAGCAAGTCCGCTAGCGGCACAGATACGCAGTATTTT. Translated, it gives CASKSASGTDTQYF.

CDR3 loop: CASSYVDRGQGNTIYF. For the CDR3, the DNA is TGTGCCAGCAGCTACGTAGACAGGGGGCAAGGAAACACCATATATTTT. The V call is TRBV5-4, the J call TRBJ1-3; the match to TRBD1 covers 10 bases. Trimming at V came to 3 bases and at J to 4 bases, leaving 7 bases not matched to a gene. CDR1 is SGHNT and CDR2 is YYREEE in the germline V gene (reference sequence). The CDR3 loop spans 16 amino acids.

This clone showed up just a few times. The rearrangement links TRBV7-2 to TRBJ2-7, with TRBD1 matching 7 bases. Germline V gene data show CDR1 as SGHTA and CDR2 as FQGNSA. The CDR3 consists of 15 residues. Trimming removed 0 bases from V and 2 bases from J; junction bases left unmatched: 4. The DNA for the CDR3 is TGTGCCAGCAGCTTAGCTGGGACAGCTACCTACGAGCAGTACTTC. Its translation: CASSLAGTATYEQYF.

This clone was recorded only once. The genes are TRBV29-1 and TRBJ1-5, with 8 bases lining up with TRBD1. The trim removed 5 bases at V and 7 bases at J, leaving 10 bases unmatched. This CDR3 contains 14 residues. The germline CDR1 and CDR2 sequences are SQVTM and ANQGSEA. CDR3: CSVSPGTGNQPQHF. CDR3 coding DNA: TGCAGCGTTAGCCCCGGGACAGGTAACCAGCCCCAGCATTTT.

The chain is built from TRBV30 and TRBJ2-5; D unresolved. The CDR3 is 14 amino acids. Looked up from germline, CDR1 is GTSNPN and CDR2 is SVGIG (reference sequence). With 0 bases removed from V and 2 bases from J, the gap between germline ends came to 10 bases. The CDR3 region is CAWSVSGFQETQYF. The DNA of the CDR3 is TGTGCCTGGAGTGTATCAGGATTTCAAGAGACCCAGTACTTC. Full variable domain (rest looked up from reference TRBV30 and TRBJ2-5): SQTIHQWPATLVQPVGSPLSLECTVEGTSNPNLYWYRQAAGRGLQLLFYSVGIGQISSEVPQNLSASRPQDRQFILSSKKLLLSDSGFYLCAWSVSGFQETQYFGPGTRLLVL.

The chain is built from TRBV30 and TRBJ1-3; D uncertain. This CDR3 region has 12 residues. V lost 8 bases and J 2 bases, leaving 10 bases between the germline ends. Germline V gene sequence: CDR1 GTSNPN, CDR2 SVGIG (reference sequence). CDR3 nucleotide sequence: TGTGCCGCAGACATGGCTGGAAACACCATATATTTT. Translated: CAADMAGNTIYF. Drawing the rest from reference TRBV30 and TRBJ1-3, the complete variable domain is SQTIHQWPATLVQPVGSPLSLECTVEGTSNPNLYWYRQAAGRGLQLLFYSVGIGQISSEVPQNLSASRPQDRQFILSSKKLLLSDSGFYLCAADMAGNTIYFGEGSWLTVV.

V is TRBV5-6 and J is TRBJ2-7; TRBD1 is a possible D gene (5 bases). V lost 2 bases and J lost 2, with 11 bases in between. The CDR3 extends over 14 amino acids. Germline V gene lookup returns CDR1 SGHDT and CDR2 YYEEEE. The CDR3 protein is CASSFLTDTYEQYF. In nucleotides, the CDR3 is TGTGCCAGCAGCTTTTTGACGGACACCTACGAGCAGTACTTC.

This clone has a handful of counts. The chain links TRBV7-2 to TRBJ2-2; possibly TRBD1 for D (6 bases). Trimming removed 10 bases from V and 0 bases from J, with 9 bases in between. The CDR3 has 13 residues. CDR1 and CDR2 from the germline V gene are SGHTA and FQGNSA. The CDR3 nucleotides read TGTGCCACAGGGGACCCGAACACCGGGGAGCTGTTTTTT. Its protein product is CATGDPNTGELFF.

The gene calls are TRBV5-6 and TRBJ1-2, with D possibly matching TRBD1 (6 bases). Germline CDR1 is SGHDT and CDR2 is YYEEEE. This CDR3 is 12 amino acids long. Trimming pared 3 bases from V and 8 bases from J, leaving 11 bases between. As DNA, the CDR3 is TGTGCCAGCAGCTATGACAGGCGCGGCTACACCTTC. This gives the protein CASSYDRRGYTF.